This is a list of T cell receptor beta chains from one sample in a study of cytomegalovirus exposure and HLA in healthy donors. The method was immunoSEQ multiplex PCR; TCRdb's version includes in-frame clones alone and lacks a portion of them. The table includes about 88,000 clones, 77% detected once. The specimen was PBMCs. These receptors came from a woman aged 40 to 50 in good health and CMV-seronegative. CDR3s include the opening cysteine and the closing phenylalanine or tryptophan. The order of the fields is V gene, J gene, D gene, clone size, CDR3 protein, CDR3 DNA. D genes are given only for firm matches. Clone size is given for some rows only: seen once, a few or many times, or a class if the clone is expanded.

TRBV7-9	TRBJ2-5	TRBD2	.	CASSFAGGQETQYF	TGTGCCAGCAGCTTTGCGGGGGGCCAAGAGACCCAGTACTTC
TRBV29-1	TRBJ2-7	TRBD1	.	CSVEDSQGASYEQHF	TGCAGCGTTGAAGACTCACAGGGGGCCTCCTACGAGCAGCACTTC
TRBV4-1	TRBJ2-7	TRBD1	few	CASSRIAGTGFNEQYF	TGCGCCAGCAGCCGAATCGCCGGGACAGGGTTCAACGAGCAGTACTTC
TRBV12-1	TRBJ2-7	.	.	CASSFDRQGPSYEQYF	TGTGCCAGCAGCTTTGACCGACAGGGTCCCTCCTACGAGCAGTACTTC
TRBV10-2	TRBJ1-1	TRBD1	.	CASQQGAEAFF	TGCGCCAGCCAACAGGGGGCTGAAGCTTTCTTT
TRBV27	TRBJ2-4	TRBD1	.	CASGGQGRNIQYF	TGTGCCAGTGGGGGACAGGGGCGGAACATTCAGTACTTC
TRBV29-1	TRBJ2-7	TRBD2	few	CSVQGGTSVSYEQYF	TGCAGCGTCCAAGGGGGGACTAGCGTATCCTACGAGCAGTACTTC
TRBV12-5	TRBJ1-1	.	.	CASGLVQGGRTAEAFF	TGTGCTAGTGGTTTGGTACAAGGAGGGAGGACGGCTGAAGCTTTCTTT
TRBV2	TRBJ2-1	TRBD2	.	CASNLAGGFEQFF	TGTGCCAGCAATCTAGCGGGGGGTTTTGAGCAGTTCTTC
TRBV7-9	TRBJ1-5	TRBD1	.	CASSLSGQGQPQHF	TGTGCCAGCAGCTTATCGGGACAGGGTCAGCCCCAGCATTTT
TRBV28	TRBJ1-5	.	.	CASRLQGSQPQHF	TGTGCCAGCAGATTACAGGGATCTCAGCCCCAGCATTTT
TRBV6-1	TRBJ2-3	.	.	CASSEQGLHTQYF	TGTGCCAGCAGTGAGCAGGGTTTACATACGCAGTATTTT
TRBV5-6	TRBJ2-5	.	once	CASSSSTGNQETQYF	TGTGCCAGCAGCTCCTCCACAGGGAACCAAGAGACCCAGTACTTC
TRBV5-1	TRBJ1-2	.	.	CASSTDSTNYGYTF	TGCGCCAGCAGTACGGACAGCACTAACTATGGCTACACCTTC
TRBV29-1	TRBJ2-1	.	.	CSVDSGSMYNEQFF	TGCAGCGTTGATTCGGGGTCGATGTACAATGAGCAGTTCTTC
TRBV5-4	TRBJ2-3	.	.	CASSLRGGHTDTQYF	TGTGCCAGCAGCTTGCGTGGGGGCCACACAGATACGCAGTATTTT
TRBV19	TRBJ1-5	.	.	CASTVGGQPQHF	TGTGCCAGTACGGTGGGGGGTCAGCCCCAGCATTTT
TRBV13	TRBJ2-7	.	.	CASSLQGPYEQYF	TGTGCCAGCAGCTTACAGGGGCCCTACGAGCAGTACTTC
TRBV5-5	TRBJ2-3	TRBD2	.	CASSSGTSSTDTQYF	TGTGCCAGCAGCTCCGGGACTAGCAGCACAGATACGCAGTATTTT